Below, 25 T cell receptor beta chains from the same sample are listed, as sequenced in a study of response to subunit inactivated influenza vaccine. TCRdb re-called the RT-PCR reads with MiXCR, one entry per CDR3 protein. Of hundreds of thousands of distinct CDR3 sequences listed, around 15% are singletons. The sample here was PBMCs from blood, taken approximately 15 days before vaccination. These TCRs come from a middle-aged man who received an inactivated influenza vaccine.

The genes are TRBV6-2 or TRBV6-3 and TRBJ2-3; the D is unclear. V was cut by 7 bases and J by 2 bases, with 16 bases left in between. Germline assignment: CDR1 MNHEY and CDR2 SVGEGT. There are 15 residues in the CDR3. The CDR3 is CASTGRSTNTDTQYF. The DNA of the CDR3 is TGTGCCAGCACCGGCCGAAGCACCAACACAGATACGCAGTATTTT.

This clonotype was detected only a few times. The CDR3 sequence: CASSQARRPLSTDTQYF. CDR3 nucleotides: TGCGCCAGCAGCCAAGCGCGTCGGCCCCTTAGCACAGATACGCAGTATTTT. The V and J genes are TRBV4-1 and TRBJ2-3; no clear D. Trimming stripped 1 base from V and 0 bases from J, with 14 bases between. CDR1 and CDR2 from the germline V gene are MGHRA and YSYEKL. The CDR3 covers 17 residues.

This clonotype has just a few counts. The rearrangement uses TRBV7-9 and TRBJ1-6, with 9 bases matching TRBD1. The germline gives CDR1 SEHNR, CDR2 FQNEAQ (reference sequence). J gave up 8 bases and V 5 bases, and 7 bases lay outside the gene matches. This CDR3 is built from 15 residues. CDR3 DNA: TGTGCCAGCAGCGTAGGACAGGGGTTGTATTCACCCCTCCACTTT. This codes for CASSVGQGLYSPLHF.

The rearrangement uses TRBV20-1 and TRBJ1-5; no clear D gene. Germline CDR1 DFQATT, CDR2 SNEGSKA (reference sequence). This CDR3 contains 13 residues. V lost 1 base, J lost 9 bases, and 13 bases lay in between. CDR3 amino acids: CSARGDPFGPQHF. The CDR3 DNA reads TGCAGTGCTAGAGGTGATCCGTTCGGGCCCCAGCATTTT.

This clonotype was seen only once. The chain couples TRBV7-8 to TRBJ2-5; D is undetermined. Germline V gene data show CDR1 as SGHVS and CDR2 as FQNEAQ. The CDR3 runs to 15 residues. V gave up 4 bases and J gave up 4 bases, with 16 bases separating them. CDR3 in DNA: TGTGCCAGCAGCTCGATTCGGACGTGGGGAGAGACCCAGTACTTC. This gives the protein CASSSIRTWGETQYF.

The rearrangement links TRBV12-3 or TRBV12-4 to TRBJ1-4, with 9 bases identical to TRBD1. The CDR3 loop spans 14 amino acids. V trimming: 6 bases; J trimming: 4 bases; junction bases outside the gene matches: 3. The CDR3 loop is CASRKGQGNEKLFF. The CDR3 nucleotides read TGTGCCAGCAGAAAGGGACAGGGTAATGAAAAACTGTTTTTT.

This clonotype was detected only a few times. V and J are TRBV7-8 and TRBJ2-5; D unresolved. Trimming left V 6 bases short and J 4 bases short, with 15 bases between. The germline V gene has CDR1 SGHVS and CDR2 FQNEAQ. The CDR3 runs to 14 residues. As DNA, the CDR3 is TGTGCCAGCAGTCTCGACCAGTGGGGAGAGACCCAGTACTTC. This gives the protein CASSLDQWGETQYF.

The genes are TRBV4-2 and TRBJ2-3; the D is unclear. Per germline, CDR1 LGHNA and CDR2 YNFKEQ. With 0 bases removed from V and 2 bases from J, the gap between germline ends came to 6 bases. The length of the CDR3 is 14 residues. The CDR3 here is CASSQDVPTDTQYF. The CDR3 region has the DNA TGTGCCAGCAGCCAAGATGTCCCCACAGATACGCAGTATTTT.

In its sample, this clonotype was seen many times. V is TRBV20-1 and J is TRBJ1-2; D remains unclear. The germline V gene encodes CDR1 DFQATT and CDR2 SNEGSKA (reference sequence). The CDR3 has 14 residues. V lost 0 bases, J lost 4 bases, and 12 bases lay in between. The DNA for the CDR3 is TGCAGTGCTAGAGATATAAACAGACCCTATGGCTACACCTTC. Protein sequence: CSARDINRPYGYTF.

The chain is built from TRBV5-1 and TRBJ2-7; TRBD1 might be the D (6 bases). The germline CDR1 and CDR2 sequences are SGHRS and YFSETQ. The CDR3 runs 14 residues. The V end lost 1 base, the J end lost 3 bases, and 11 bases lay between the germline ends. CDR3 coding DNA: TGCGCCAGCAGCTTGAGGACAGACCTCTACGAGCAGTACTTC. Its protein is CASSLRTDLYEQYF.

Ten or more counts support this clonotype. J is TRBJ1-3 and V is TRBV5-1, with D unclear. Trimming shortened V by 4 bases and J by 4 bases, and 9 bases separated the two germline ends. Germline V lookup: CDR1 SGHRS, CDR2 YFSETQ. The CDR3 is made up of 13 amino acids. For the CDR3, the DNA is TGCGCCAGCAGCCCTGGATCCGGAAACACCATATATTTT. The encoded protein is CASSPGSGNTIYF.

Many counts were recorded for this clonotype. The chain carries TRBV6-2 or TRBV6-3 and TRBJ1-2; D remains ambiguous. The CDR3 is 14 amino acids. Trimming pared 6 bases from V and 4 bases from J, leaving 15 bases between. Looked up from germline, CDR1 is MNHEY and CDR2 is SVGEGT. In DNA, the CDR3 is TGTGCCAGCAGAACTCCGGGAGAAGGCTATGGCTACACCTTC. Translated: CASRTPGEGYGYTF.

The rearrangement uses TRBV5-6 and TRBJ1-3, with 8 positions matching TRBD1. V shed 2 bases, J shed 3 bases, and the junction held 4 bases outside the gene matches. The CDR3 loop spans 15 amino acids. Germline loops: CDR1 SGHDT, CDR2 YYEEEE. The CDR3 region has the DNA TGTGCCAGCAGCTTTGCAGGGGGCTTTGGAAACACCATATATTTT. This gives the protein CASSFAGGFGNTIYF.

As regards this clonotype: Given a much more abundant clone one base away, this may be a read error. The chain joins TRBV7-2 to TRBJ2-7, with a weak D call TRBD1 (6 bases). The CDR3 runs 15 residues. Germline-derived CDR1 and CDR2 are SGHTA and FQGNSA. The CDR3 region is CASSISGDPAYEQHF. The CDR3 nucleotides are TGTGCCAGCAGCATATCAGGGGACCCGGCCTACGAGCAGCACTTC.

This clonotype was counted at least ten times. Here the CDR3 DNA reads TGTGCCAGCAGTTTCCCCCCTCAGGAAGCTTTCTTT. It codes for CASSFPPQEAFF. The rearrangement uses TRBV12-3 or TRBV12-4 and TRBJ1-1, with D unresolved. V was shortened by 3 bases and J by 8 bases, with 10 bases between the two germline ends. The CDR3 is made up of 12 amino acids.

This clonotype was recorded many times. The CDR3 here is CASSFTGTGSYNEQFF. As DNA, the CDR3 is TGTGCCAGCAGCTTCACCGGGACAGGCTCCTACAATGAGCAGTTCTTC. This sequence joins TRBV5-6 and TRBJ2-1, with 8 bases matching TRBD1. Germline loops: CDR1 SGHDT, CDR2 YYEEEE. The CDR3 is made up of 16 amino acids. The ends lost 2 bases at V and 0 bases at J; junction bases unmatched: 4. The variable domain in full, completed from reference TRBV5-6 and TRBJ2-1, reads DAGVTQSPTHLIKTRGQQVTLRCSPKSGHDTVSWYQQALGQGPQFIFQYYEEEERQRGNFPDRFSGHQFPNYSSELNVNALLLGDSALYLCASSFTGTGSYNEQFFGPGTRLTVL.

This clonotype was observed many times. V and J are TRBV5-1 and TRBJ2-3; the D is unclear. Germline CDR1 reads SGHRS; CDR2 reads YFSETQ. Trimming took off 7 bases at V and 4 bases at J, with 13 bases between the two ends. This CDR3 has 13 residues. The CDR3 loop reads CASRLHESDTQYF. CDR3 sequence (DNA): TGCGCCAGCCGGCTTCATGAGTCAGATACGCAGTATTTT.

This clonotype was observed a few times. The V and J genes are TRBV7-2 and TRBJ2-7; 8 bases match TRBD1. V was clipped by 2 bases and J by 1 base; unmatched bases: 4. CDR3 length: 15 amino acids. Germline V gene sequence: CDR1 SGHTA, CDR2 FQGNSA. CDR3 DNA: TGTGCCAGCAGCTTACAGGGGGCCAGGTCCTACGAGCAGTACTTC. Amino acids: CASSLQGARSYEQYF.

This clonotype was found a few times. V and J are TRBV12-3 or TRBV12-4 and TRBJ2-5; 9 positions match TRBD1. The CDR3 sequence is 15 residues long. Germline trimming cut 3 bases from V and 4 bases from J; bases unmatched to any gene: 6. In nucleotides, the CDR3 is TGTGCCAGCAGTTTTGGACAGGGGATTGTAGAGACCCAGTACTTC. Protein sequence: CASSFGQGIVETQYF.

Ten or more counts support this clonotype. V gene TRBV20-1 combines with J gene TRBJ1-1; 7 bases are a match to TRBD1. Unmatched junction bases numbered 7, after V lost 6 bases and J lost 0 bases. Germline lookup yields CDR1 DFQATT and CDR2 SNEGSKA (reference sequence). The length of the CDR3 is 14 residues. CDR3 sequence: CSARQGSLNTEAFF. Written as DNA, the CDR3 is TGCAGTGCGCGACAGGGCTCACTGAACACTGAAGCTTTCTTT.

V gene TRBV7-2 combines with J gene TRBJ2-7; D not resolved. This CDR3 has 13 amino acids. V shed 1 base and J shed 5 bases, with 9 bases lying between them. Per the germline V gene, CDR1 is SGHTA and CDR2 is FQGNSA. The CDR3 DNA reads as TGTGCCAGCAGCTTAGTTTGGGAAGACGAGCAGTACTTC. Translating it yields CASSLVWEDEQYF.

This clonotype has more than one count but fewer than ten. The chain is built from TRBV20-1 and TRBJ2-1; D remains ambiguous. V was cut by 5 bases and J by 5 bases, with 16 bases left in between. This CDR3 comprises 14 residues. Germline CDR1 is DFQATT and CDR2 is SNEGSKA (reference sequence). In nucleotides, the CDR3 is TGCAGTGCTTCCCCAATTCCGAGGAACAATGAGCAGTTCTTC. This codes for CSASPIPRNNEQFF.

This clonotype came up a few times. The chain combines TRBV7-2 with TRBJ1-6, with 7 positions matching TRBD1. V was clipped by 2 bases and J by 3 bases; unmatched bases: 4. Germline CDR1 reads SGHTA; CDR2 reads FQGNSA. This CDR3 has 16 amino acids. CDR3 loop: CASSLWDRFYNSPLHF. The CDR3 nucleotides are TGTGCCAGCAGCTTATGGGACAGATTCTATAATTCACCCCTCCACTTT.

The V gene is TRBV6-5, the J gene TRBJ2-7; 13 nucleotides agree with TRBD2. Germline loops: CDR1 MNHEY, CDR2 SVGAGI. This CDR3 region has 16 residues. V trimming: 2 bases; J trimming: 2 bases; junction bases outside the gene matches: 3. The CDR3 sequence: CASSYPGLAGTYEQYF. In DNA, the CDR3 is TGTGCCAGCAGTTACCCGGGACTAGCGGGGACCTACGAGCAGTACTTC.

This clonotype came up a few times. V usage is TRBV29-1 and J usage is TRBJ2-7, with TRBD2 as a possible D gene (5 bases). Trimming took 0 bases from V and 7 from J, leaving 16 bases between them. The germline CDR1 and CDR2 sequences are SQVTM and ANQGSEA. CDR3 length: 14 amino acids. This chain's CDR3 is CSVEDPRDLGEQYF. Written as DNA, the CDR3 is TGCAGCGTTGAAGACCCCCGGGATCTGGGGGAGCAGTACTTC.